This T cell receptor (beta chain) appears in the sequencing data of a study of T cell changes during pregnancy in multiple sclerosis. Sequenced by immunoSEQ multiplex PCR; TCRdb stores in-frame clones only, minus some. The data show 69,000 or so clones, approximately 91% seen once. The CDR3 is 17 residues long. Trimming removed 6 bases from V and 8 bases from J; junction bases left unmatched: 17. Germline V lookup: CDR1 LNHDA, CDR2 SQIVND (reference sequence). The material was peripheral blood, obtained in the third trimester of pregnancy. The V and J genes are TRBV19 and TRBJ1-5; 9 nucleotides line up with TRBD1. The clonotype was recovered from a female donor with multiple sclerosis, enrolled in a pregnancy study. CDR3 bases: TGTGCCAGTAGCGGGACAGGGAGGGGGCGCGGCCGTAAGCCCCAGCATTTT. This translates into CASSGTGRGRGRKPQHF.